This T cell receptor beta chain was sequenced in a study of T cell repertoires in cytomegalovirus infection. On the study more broadly: Selection of CMV epitopes for the study included recently identified HLA-C-restricted and well-studied HLA-B-restricted ones. Public TCR beta signature analysis indicated the presence of both CMV infection and matching HLA type. Study observations and caveats: HLA-C-restricted CMV clonotypes gave the most frequent clonotype in two of eight donors.

CDR3 size: 14 residues. V lost 9 bases and J lost 2, with 15 bases in between. MiXCR, run by TCRdb on the reads, gives a single entry per CDR3 protein. The sample has under 850,000 distinct CDR3 sequences, around a third seen once. In its sample, this clonotype was seen a few times. Antigen specificity is unknown. Sequences were derived from cultured PBMCs, sampled from culture after CMV antigen stimulation. The clonotype comes from a human donor in good health (CMV status not recorded). Some clones in this sample may be carry-over from other donors' samples. The chain joins TRBV12-3 or TRBV12-4 to TRBJ2-3; the D gene could be TRBD1 or TRBD2 (6 bases each). CDR3 in DNA: TGTGCCAGTTGTAGGGCGGGACACACAGATACGCAGTATTTT. It translates to CASCRAGHTDTQYF.